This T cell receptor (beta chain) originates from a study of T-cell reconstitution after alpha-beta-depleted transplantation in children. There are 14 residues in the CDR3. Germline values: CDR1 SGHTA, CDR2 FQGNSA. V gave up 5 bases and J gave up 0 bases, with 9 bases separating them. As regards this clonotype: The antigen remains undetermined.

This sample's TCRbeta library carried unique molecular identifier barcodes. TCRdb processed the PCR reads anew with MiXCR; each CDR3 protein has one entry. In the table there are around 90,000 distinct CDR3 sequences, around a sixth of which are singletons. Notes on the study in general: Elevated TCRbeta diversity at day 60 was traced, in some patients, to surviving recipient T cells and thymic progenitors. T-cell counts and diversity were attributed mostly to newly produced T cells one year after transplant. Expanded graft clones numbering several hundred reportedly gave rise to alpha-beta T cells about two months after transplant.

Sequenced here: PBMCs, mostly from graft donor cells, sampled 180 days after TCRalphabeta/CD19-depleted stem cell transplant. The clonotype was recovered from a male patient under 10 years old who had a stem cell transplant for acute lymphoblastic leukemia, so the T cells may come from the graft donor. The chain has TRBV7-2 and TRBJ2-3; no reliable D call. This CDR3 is CASSPGISTDTQYF. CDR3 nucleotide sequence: TGTGCCAGCAGCCCAGGCATTAGCACAGATACGCAGTATTTT.